This T cell receptor beta chain is drawn from a study of T-cell memory formation after mild COVID-19. V shed 2 bases and J 2 bases; nucleotides not matched to a gene: 6. Germline values: CDR1 SGHAT, CDR2 FQNNGV. CDR3 length: 16 amino acids. MiXCR, applied by TCRdb to the 5' RACE reads, yields one record per CDR3 protein. The sample contains around 530,000 distinct CDR3 sequences, about a fifth of which appear only once. The TCR originated in an adult woman who had mild COVID-19 (a few samples of this study predate the infection). Cell type and time point are not known. V and J are TRBV11-2 and TRBJ2-5; 9 bases fit TRBD2. Sequenced: PBMCs or a T cell subset sorted from them (not recorded which). CDR3 loop: CASSLQRGALQETQYF. For the CDR3, the DNA is TGTGCCAGCAGCTTACAGCGGGGGGCTCTACAAGAGACCCAGTACTTC.